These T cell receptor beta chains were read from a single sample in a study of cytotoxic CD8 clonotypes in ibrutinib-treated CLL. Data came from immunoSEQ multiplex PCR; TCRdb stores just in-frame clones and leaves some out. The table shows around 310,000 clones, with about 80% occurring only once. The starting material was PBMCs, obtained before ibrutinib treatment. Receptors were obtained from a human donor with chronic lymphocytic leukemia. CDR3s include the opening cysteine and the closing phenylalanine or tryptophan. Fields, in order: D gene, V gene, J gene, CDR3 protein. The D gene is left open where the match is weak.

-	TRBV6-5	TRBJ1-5	CASSYAGDQPQHF
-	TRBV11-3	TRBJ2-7	CASSLGRNSYEQYF
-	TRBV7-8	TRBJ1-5	CASSLVGGGNQPQHF
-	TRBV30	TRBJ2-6	CAWSVGGANVLTF
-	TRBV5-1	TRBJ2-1	CASSLNGRYNEQFF
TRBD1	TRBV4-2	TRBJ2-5	CASSFGTGVQETQYF
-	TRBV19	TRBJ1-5	CASSIEWGFHQPQHF
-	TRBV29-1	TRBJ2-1	CSVGGISYNEQFF
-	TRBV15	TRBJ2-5	CATSRGPPPQETQYF
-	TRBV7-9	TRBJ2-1	CASSLTPINEQFF
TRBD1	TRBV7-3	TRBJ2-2	CASSLQGVTGELFF
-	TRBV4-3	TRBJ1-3	CASSLTRGSGNTIYF
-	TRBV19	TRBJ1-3	CASTFYLGSGNTIYF
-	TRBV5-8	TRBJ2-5	CASSLYGETQYF
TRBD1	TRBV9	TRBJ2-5	CASSGTGRAETQYF
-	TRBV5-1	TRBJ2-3	CASSLVRVGLSTDTQYF
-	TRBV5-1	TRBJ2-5	CASSQEIEETQYF
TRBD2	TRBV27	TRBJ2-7	CASSTPATSGRREQYF
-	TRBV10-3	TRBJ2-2	CAIMRGSGELFF
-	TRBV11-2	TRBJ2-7	CASSLDFETEDTSWYEQYF
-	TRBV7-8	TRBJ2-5	CASSFRRSQETQYF
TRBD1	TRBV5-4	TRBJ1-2	CASSHPGQGRNGYTF
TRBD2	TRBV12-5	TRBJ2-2	CASARERLAGGESGELFF
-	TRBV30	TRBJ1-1	CAWSLNRDSEAFF
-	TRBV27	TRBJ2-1	CASSLSQWLYNEQFF
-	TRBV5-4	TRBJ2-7	CASSENYEQYF
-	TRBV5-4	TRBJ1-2	CASSFPDANYGYTF
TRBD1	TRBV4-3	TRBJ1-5	CASSQAAGGGQPQHF
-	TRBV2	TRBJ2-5	CASTVGGTQYF
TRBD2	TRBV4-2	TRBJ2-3	CASSQLGTSGITDTQYF
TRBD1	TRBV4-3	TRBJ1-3	CASSRGTGVGIYF
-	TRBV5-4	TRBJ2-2	CASSLVGAGGELFF
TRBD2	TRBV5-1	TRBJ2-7	CASSLGLAGTYEQYF
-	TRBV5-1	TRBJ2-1	CASSLARQGRDEQFF
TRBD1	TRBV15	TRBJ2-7	CATSRGTGMYEQYF
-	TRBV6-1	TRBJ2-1	CASSENFRLRNEQFF